This T cell receptor beta chain was identified during a study of cytomegalovirus exposure and HLA in healthy donors. Study findings and constraints: The Asian-associated ancestry cluster reportedly had fewer N-insertions than the 666-donor mean in a later analysis.

Primers for the PCR totalled 60 Vbeta and 13 Jbeta. The protocol was immunoSEQ multiplex PCR, while the TCRdb copy is restricted to in-frame clones and leaves out a portion. The sample records under 150,000 clones, approximately 82% being singletons. Points on this clone: The antigen is not known.

CDR3 length equals 13 residues. V lost 0 bases to trimming and J lost 7 bases, with 8 bases between them. Germline V gene sequence: CDR1 SGHDT, CDR2 YYEEEE. The TCR originated in a boy younger than 10 in good health and CMV-seronegative. The genes are TRBV5-6 and TRBJ2-1; D perhaps matches TRBD1 (5 bases). The sequencing sample was made of PBMCs. The CDR3 sequence is CASSLVDKNEQFF. The CDR3 coding sequence is TGTGCCAGCAGCTTGGTGGACAAAAATGAGCAGTTCTTC.